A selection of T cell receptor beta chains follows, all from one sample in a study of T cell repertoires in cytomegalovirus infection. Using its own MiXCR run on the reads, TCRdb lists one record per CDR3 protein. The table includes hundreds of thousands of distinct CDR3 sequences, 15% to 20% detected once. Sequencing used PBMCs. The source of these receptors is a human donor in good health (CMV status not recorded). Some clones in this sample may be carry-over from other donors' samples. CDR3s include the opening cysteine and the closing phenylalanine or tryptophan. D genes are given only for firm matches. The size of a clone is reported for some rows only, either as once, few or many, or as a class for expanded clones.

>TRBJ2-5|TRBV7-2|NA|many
CASSRTVGPQTGETQYF
TGTGCCAGCAGCCGAACCGTCGGTCCACAGACGGGGGAGACCCAGTACTTC
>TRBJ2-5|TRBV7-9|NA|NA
CASSQKETQYF
TGTGCCAGCAGCCAGAAAGAGACCCAGTACTTC
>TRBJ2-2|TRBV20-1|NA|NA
CSGRQLVRTGELFF
TGCAGCGGACGGCAGTTAGTCCGGACCGGGGAGCTGTTTTTT
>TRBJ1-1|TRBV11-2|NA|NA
CASSSLAGRTEAFF
TGTGCCAGCAGCTCCCTAGCAGGGCGTACTGAAGCTTTCTTT
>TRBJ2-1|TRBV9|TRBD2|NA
CASSVVAGAYYNEQFF
TGTGCCAGCAGCGTGGTAGCGGGAGCCTACTACAATGAGCAGTTCTTC
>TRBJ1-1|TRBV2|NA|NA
CASRDQQDEAFF
TGTGCCAGCAGGGACCAACAGGATGAAGCTTTCTTT
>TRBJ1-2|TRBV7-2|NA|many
CASGRDRGVSYGYTF
TGTGCCAGCGGACGTGATCGGGGAGTCTCCTATGGCTACACCTTC
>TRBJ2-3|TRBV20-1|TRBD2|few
CSARIERGVADTQYF
TGCAGTGCTAGAATTGAGCGGGGGGTGGCAGATACGCAGTATTTT
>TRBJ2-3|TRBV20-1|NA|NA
CSASGSGGNTDTQYF
TGCAGTGCCAGCGGATCCGGGGGAAACACAGATACGCAGTATTTT
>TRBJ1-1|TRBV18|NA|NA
CASLPPGGLTGNTEAFF
TGTGCCAGCTTGCCCCCCGGGGGGCTGACCGGGAACACTGAAGCTTTCTTT
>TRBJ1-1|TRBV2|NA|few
CASSKTNTEAFF
TGTGCCAGCTCGAAGACAAACACTGAAGCTTTCTTT
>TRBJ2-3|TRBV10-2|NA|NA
CASRAGRSSTDTQYF
TGCGCCAGCAGGGCCGGGAGAAGCAGCACAGATACGCAGTATTTT
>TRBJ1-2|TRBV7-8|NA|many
CASSLVDFGYGYTF
TGTGCCAGCAGCTTAGTGGACTTTGGCTATGGCTACACCTTC
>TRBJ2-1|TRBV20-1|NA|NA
CSARVIGGLYNEQFF
TGCAGTGCTAGAGTAATCGGGGGGCTCTACAATGAGCAGTTCTTC
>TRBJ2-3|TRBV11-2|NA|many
CASSPFLSTDTQYF
TGTGCCAGCAGCCCCTTTTTGTCCACAGATACGCAGTATTTT
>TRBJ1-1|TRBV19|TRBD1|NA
CASSQQGFGTEAFF
TGTGCCAGTAGTCAACAGGGGTTTGGCACTGAAGCTTTCTTT
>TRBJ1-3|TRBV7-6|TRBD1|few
CASSPQRPGQGRLHGNTIYF
TGTGCCAGCAGCCCCCAGAGGCCGGGACAGGGGCGTCTTCATGGAAACACCATATATTTT
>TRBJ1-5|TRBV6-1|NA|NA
CASSYRGDGQPQHF
TGTGCCAGCAGTTATCGGGGGGATGGTCAGCCCCAGCATTTT
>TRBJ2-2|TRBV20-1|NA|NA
CSAIVDYNTGELFF
TGCAGTGCTATTGTTGACTATAACACCGGGGAGCTGTTTTTT
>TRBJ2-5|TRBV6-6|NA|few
CASSYSRGQETQYF
TGTGCCAGCAGTTACTCAAGGGGCCAAGAGACCCAGTACTTC
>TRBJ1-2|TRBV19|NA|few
CASSPRALVISYGYTF
TGTGCCAGTAGTCCGCGCGCCTTAGTGATCTCCTATGGCTACACCTTC
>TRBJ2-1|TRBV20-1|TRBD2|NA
CSATLSGRLHNEQFF
TGCAGTGCTACCCTAAGCGGGAGGTTACACAATGAGCAGTTCTTC
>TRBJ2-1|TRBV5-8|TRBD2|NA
CASSPLGLAGGILVYNEQFF
TGTGCCAGCAGCCCTTTGGGACTAGCGGGGGGGATTCTGGTCTACAATGAGCAGTTCTTC
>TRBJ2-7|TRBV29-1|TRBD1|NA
CSAWGQGNYEQYF
TGCAGCGCCTGGGGACAGGGGAACTACGAGCAGTACTTC
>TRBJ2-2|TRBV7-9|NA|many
CASSSGHLRTGELFF
TGTGCCAGCAGCTCGGGACACCTAAGGACCGGGGAGCTGTTTTTT
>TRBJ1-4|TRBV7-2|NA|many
CASSQSWGHEKLFF
TGTGCCAGCAGCCAGTCGTGGGGCCACGAAAAACTGTTTTTT
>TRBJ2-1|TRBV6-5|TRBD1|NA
CASTDRGDEQFF
TGTGCCAGCACTGACAGGGGTGATGAGCAGTTCTTC
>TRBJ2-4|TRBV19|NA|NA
CASSIRENIQYF
TGTGCCAGTAGTATACGAGAAAACATTCAGTACTTC
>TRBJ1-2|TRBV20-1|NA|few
CSARFSGYGYTF
TGCAGTGCTAGATTTTCTGGCTATGGCTACACCTTC
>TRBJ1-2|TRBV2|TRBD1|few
CASSERQGGNYGYTF
TGTGCCAGCAGTGAGCGGCAGGGGGGTAACTATGGCTACACCTTC
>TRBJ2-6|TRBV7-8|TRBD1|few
CASSLGRTGRAGANVLTF
TGTGCCAGCAGCTTAGGGAGGACAGGGCGAGCTGGGGCCAACGTCCTGACTTTC
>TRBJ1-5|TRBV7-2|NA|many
CASSSGQGTRQPQHF
TGTGCCAGCAGCTCCGGCCAGGGGACGAGACAGCCCCAGCATTTT
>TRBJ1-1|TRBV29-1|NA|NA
CSVEGRWTEAFF
TGCAGCGTTGAAGGCCGGTGGACTGAAGCTTTCTTT
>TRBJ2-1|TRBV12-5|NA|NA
CASGLERGDEQFF
TGTGCTAGTGGTTTGGAAAGGGGCGATGAGCAGTTCTTC
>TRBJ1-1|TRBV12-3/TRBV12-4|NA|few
CASSGRGEAEAFF
TGTGCCAGCAGCGGCCGAGGGGAAGCGGAAGCTTTCTTT
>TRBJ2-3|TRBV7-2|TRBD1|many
CASSSWDRGTDTQYF
TGTGCCAGCAGCTCCTGGGACAGGGGGACAGATACGCAGTATTTT
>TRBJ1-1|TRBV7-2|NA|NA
CASSYGSVAEAFF
TGTGCCAGCAGCTATGGGAGTGTCGCTGAAGCTTTCTTT
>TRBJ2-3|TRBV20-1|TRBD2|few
CSAPRSSGLADTQYF
TGCAGTGCCCCCCGTTCTAGCGGTTTAGCAGATACGCAGTATTTT
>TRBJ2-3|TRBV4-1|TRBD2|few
CASSQEASGGARTQYF
TGTGCCAGCAGCCAAGAGGCTAGCGGGGGGGCGAGGACGCAGTATTTT
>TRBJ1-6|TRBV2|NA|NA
CASSGSYNSPLHF
TGTGCCAGCAGTGGCTCCTATAATTCACCCCTCCACTTT
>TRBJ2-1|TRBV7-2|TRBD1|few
CASNLDRYNEQFF
TGTGCCAGCAACTTGGACAGGTACAATGAGCAGTTCTTC
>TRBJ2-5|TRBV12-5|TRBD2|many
CASSRLAGALQYQETQYF
TGTGCTAGTTCTCGACTAGCGGGAGCCCTACAGTACCAAGAGACCCAGTACTTC
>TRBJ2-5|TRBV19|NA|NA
CAPIGSPLGVSQYF
TGTGCCCCAATTGGCAGCCCCTTGGGTGTGTCCCAGTACTTC
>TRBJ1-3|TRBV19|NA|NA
CASSIGHPANTIYF
TGTGCCAGTAGTATCGGACACCCGGCGAACACCATATATTTT
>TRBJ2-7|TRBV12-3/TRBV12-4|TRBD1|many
CASSWGQGKREQYF
TGTGCCAGCAGTTGGGGACAGGGCAAGCGCGAGCAGTACTTC
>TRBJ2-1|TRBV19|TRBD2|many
CASSTPRLAGLSYNEQFF
TGTGCCAGTAGTACTCCCCGGCTAGCGGGCCTCTCCTACAATGAGCAGTTCTTC
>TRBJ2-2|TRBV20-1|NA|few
CSARGDADGELFF
TGCAGTGCTAGAGGGGACGCCGACGGGGAGCTGTTTTTT
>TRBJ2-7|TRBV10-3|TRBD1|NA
CAISDGQGSYEQYF
TGTGCCATCAGTGACGGACAGGGTTCCTACGAGCAGTACTTC
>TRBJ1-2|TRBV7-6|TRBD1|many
CASSLETGGDYGYTF
TGTGCCAGCAGCTTAGAGACAGGGGGTGACTATGGCTACACCTTC
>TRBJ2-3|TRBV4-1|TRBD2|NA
CASSQAQRDTDTQYF
TGCGCCAGCAGCCAAGCGCAGCGGGACACAGATACGCAGTATTTT
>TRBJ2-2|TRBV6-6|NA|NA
CASRDYQYTGELFF
TGTGCCAGCAGGGACTACCAGTACACCGGGGAGCTGTTTTTT
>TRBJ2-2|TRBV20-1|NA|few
CSARDTRNTGELFF
TGCAGTGCTAGGGACACCCGAAACACCGGGGAGCTGTTTTTT
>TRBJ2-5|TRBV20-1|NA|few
CSARAGAGETQYF
TGCAGTGCTAGAGCGGGGGCTGGTGAGACCCAGTACTTC
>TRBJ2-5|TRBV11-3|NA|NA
CASSLGGVSQETQYF
TGTGCCAGCAGCTTAGGAGGGGTTAGCCAAGAGACCCAGTACTTC
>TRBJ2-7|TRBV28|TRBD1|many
CASRQGQLYEQYF
TGTGCCAGCAGACAGGGACAGTTATACGAGCAGTACTTC
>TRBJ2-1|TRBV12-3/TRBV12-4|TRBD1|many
CASSPTGGEYNEQFF
TGTGCCAGCAGTCCGACAGGGGGCGAATACAATGAGCAGTTCTTC
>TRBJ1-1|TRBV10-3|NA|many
CASRRVGEGRTEAFF
TGTGCCAGCAGGCGGGTCGGAGAGGGGCGAACTGAAGCTTTCTTT
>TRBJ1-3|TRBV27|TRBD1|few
CASSKGRGLGNTIYF
TGTGCCAGCAGTAAAGGGAGGGGGCTTGGAAACACCATATATTTT